This T cell receptor beta chain was sequenced in a study of shared clonotypes between healthy human individuals. Study-wide findings and caveats: Compared with clonotypes that all four donors shared, non-shared clonotypes had lower generation probabilities. Among the subsets, naive ones generally showed larger estimated richness than memory ones.

The CDR3 is made up of 12 amino acids. Germline V gene sequence: CDR1 SGHDT, CDR2 YYEEEE. V dropped 3 bases and J dropped 4 bases, with 8 bases sitting between them. With respect to this clone: The antigen is not known. Other DNA sequences in this specimen translate into the identical CDR3.

CD45RO-negative cells were positively selected for CCR7, leaving out terminally differentiated effector memory CD45RA+ cells. Adult Caucasians living in Nashville, Tennessee made up all of the donors. Deep level was the assay's run setting. TCRdb's table, derived via immunoSEQ multiplex PCR, lists solely in-frame clones and lacks some. There are millions of clones in the sample; just under 95% occur only once, and about 1.1% lies in the top ten. V is TRBV5-6 and J is TRBJ2-7; no clear D. Input material: naive CD8+ T cells sorted from blood. This TCR came from a man aged 18-30 years in good health. The CDR3 protein is CASSSGIYEQYF. CDR3 DNA: TGTGCCAGCAGCTCTGGGATTTACGAGCAGTACTTC.